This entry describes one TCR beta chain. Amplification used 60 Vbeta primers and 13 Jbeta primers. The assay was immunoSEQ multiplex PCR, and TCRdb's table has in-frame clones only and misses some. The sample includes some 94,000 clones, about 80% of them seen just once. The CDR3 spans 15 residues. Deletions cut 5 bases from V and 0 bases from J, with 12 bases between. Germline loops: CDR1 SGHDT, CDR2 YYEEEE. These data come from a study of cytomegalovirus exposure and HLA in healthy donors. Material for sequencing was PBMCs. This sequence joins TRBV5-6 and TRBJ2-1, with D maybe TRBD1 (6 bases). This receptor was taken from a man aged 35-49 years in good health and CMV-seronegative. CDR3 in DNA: TGTGCCAGCAGACAAGGACAGAGCTCCTACAATGAGCAGTTCTTC. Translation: CASRQGQSSYNEQFF. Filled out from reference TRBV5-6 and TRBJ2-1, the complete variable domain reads DAGVTQSPTHLIKTRGQQVTLRCSPKSGHDTVSWYQQALGQGPQFIFQYYEEEERQRGNFPDRFSGHQFPNYSSELNVNALLLGDSALYLCASRQGQSSYNEQFFGPGTRLTVL.